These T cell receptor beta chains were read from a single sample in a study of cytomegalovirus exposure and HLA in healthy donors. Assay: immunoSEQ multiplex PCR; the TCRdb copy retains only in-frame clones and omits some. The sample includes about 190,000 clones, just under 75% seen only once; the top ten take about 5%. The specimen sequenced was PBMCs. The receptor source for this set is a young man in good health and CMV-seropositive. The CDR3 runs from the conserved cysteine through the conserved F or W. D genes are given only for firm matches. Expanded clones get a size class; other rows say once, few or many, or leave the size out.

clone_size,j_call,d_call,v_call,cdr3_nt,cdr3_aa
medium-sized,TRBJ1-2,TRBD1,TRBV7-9,TGTGCCAGCAGCCGAGGACAGGGGAATGGCTACACCTTC,CASSRGQGNGYTF
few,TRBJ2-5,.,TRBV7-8,TGTGCCAGCAGCTTGACAGGTTCGAGGGAGACCCAGTACTTC,CASSLTGSRETQYF
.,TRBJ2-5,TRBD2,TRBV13,TGTGCCAGCAACCAGCGGGGGGTTGGAGAGACCCAGTACTTC,CASNQRGVGETQYF
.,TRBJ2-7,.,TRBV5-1,TGCGCCAGCAGCTTGGTGGCAGGGGCGGGCTACGAGCAGTACTTC,CASSLVAGAGYEQYF
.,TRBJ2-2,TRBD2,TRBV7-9,TGTGCCAGCAGCACCGACGGGACTAGCGGGGTGAAGACCGGGGAGCTGTTTTTT,CASSTDGTSGVKTGELFF
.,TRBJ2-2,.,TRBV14,TGTGCCAGCAGCACAAACACCGGGGAGCTGTTTTTT,CASSTNTGELFF
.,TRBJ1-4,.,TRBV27,TGTGCCAGCAGCATCGGGGGGGCGCCGATGGTTGAAAAACTGTTTTTT,CASSIGGAPMVEKLFF
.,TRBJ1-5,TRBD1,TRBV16,TGTGCCAGCAGCTCACACAGGGGGGTCAGCAATCAGCCCCAGCATTTT,CASSSHRGVSNQPQHF
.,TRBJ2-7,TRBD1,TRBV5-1,TGCGCCAGCGCCAAGGGGGAGACAGGGGGGAACTACGAGCAGTACTTC,CASAKGETGGNYEQYF
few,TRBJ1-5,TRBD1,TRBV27,TGTGCCAGCCGCCCGGGACAGCCCGCCGGCCCCCAGCATTTT,CASRPGQPAGPQHF
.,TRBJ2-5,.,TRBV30,TGTGCCTGGAGTAGGGACATTCGACCAGAGACCCAGTACTTC,CAWSRDIRPETQYF
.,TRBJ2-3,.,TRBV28,TGTGCCAGTCGCGGGGCAGATACGCAGTATTTT,CASRGADTQYF
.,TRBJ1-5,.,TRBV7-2,TGTGCCAGCAGCTTGGTCTCTTCGAGTTTTGAGCCCCAGCATTTT,CASSLVSSSFEPQHF
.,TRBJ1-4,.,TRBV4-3,TGCGCCAGCAGCCAAGATACCGGAACTAATGAAAAACTGTTTTTT,CASSQDTGTNEKLFF
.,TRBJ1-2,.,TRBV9,TGTGCCAGCAGCCCCTCTGGAGGCGTTAACTATGGCTACACCTTC,CASSPSGGVNYGYTF
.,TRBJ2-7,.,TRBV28,TGTGCCGCATGGACAGCGGGGAGCGAGCAGTACTTC,CAAWTAGSEQYF
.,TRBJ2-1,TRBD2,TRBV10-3,TGTGCCACTAGCGGGGCGTACAATGAGCAGTTCTTC,CATSGAYNEQFF
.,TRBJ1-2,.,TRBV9,TGTGCCAGCAGCCCCGGCGCCAGCGTTGCAAATGGCTACACCTTC,CASSPGASVANGYTF
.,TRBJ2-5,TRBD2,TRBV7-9,TGTGCCAGCGGCCGGGCTAGCGGGACCCAAGAGACCCAGTACTTC,CASGRASGTQETQYF
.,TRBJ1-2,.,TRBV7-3,TGTGCCAGCAGCTTACCCTACAGAGATGGCTACACCTTC,CASSLPYRDGYTF
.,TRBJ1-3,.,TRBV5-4,TGTGCCAGCAGCTTGGGAGCGGGGGGGGCGAGCTCTGGAAACACCATATATTTT,CASSLGAGGASSGNTIYF
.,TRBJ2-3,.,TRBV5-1,TGCGCCAGCAAAGCGGCTCCAACTAACACAGATACGCAGTATTTT,CASKAAPTNTDTQYF
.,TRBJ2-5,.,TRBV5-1,TGCGCCAGCAGACCCCCGGGGTTTACAATGAAAGAGACCCAGTACTTC,CASRPPGFTMKETQYF
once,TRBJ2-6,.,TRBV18,TGTGCCAGCTCCCGCAGGACTGGGGCCAACGTCCTGACTTTC,CASSRRTGANVLTF
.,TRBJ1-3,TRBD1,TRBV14,TGTGCCAGCAGCCAAGCCGGGACAGGGTTCGGTTACACCATATATTTT,CASSQAGTGFGYTIYF
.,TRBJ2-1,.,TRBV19,TGTGCCAGTAGCAACCGGGACTACAATGAGCAGTTCTTC,CASSNRDYNEQFF
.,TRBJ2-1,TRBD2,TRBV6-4,TGTGCCAGCAGTGACGGGCTAGCGGGGAGAAATGAGCAGTTCTTC,CASSDGLAGRNEQFF
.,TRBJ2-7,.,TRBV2,TGTGCCAGCAGTGAAGCAACTATGCCTTACTTC,CASSEATMPYF
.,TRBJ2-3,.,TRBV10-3,TGTGCCGCTGGTTGGAGTCCCACAGATACGCAGTATTTT,CAAGWSPTDTQYF
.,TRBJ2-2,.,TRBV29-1,TGCAGCGTTGAGGTGAATAGGCAGGGAATAACCTCGAACACCGGGGAGCTGTTTTTT,CSVEVNRQGITSNTGELFF
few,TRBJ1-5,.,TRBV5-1,TGCGCCAGCAGCTTGGGACCCGCAGGGGCAGGGGAGCCCCAGCATTTT,CASSLGPAGAGEPQHF
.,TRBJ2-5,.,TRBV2,TGTGCCAGCAGTGAGGAGCACCCAACTCGCAAGACCCAGTACTTC,CASSEEHPTRKTQYF
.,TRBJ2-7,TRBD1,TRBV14,TGTGCCAGCAGCCAAGGCTTTAGGACAGGGGCCTACGAGCAGTACTTC,CASSQGFRTGAYEQYF
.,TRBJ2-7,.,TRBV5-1,TGCGCCAGCAGCTTGGTTTCTCTAACCTACGAGCAGTACTTC,CASSLVSLTYEQYF
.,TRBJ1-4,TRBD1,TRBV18,TGTGCCAGCTCACCCCAGGGGGACGAAAAACTGTTTTTT,CASSPQGDEKLFF
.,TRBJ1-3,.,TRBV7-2,TGTGCCAGCAGCCCCGGGACATCAGGAAACACCATATATTTT,CASSPGTSGNTIYF
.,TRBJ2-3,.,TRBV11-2,TGTGCCAGCAGCTTAGAATCGGTAGATACGCAGTATTTT,CASSLESVDTQYF
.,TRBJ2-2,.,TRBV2,TGTGCCAGCAGTGGCCAGGGATTCACCGGGGAGCTGTTTTTT,CASSGQGFTGELFF
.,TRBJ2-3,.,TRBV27,TGTGCCAGCAGTGCAATCAGGGGCAGGGGCACAGATACGCAGTATTTT,CASSAIRGRGTDTQYF
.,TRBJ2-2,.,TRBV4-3,TGCGCCAGCAGCCACCCCACTCAGGGAAGGAACACCGGGGAGCTGTTTTTT,CASSHPTQGRNTGELFF
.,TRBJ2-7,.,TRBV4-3,TGCGCCAGCAGCCAACCCAATGGAGGGGTGTGGTACTTC,CASSQPNGGVWYF
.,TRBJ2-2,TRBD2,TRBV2,TGTGCCAGCAGTGGGACTAGCGGGCCGACCGGGGAGCTGTTTTTT,CASSGTSGPTGELFF
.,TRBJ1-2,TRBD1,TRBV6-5,TGTGCCAGCAGTTCCTTCGACAGGGTAGGGTATGGCTACACCTTC,CASSSFDRVGYGYTF
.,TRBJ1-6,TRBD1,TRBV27,TGTGCCAGCAGTTTATTAGCCGGGACAGGGCCCCAGAAACTCCACTTT,CASSLLAGTGPQKLHF
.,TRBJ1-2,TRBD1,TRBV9,TGTGCCAGCAGCGTAGCGGCTACAGGGGGGCCCTATGGCTACACCTTC,CASSVAATGGPYGYTF
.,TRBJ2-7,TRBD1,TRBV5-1,TGCGCCAGCAGGAGGACAGGGCCCTACGAGCAGTACTTC,CASRRTGPYEQYF
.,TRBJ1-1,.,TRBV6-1,TGTGCCAGCAGTGGGGGGCTGATGAACACTGAAGCTTTCTTT,CASSGGLMNTEAFF
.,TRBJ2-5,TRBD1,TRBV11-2,TGTGCCAGCAGCTTACTTCCAGGGGGTGGAGAGACCCAGTACTTC,CASSLLPGGGETQYF
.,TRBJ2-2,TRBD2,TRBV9,TGTGCCAGCAGCGATCTGGCGGGAGGGCAAGTCGGGGAGCTGTTTTTT,CASSDLAGGQVGELFF
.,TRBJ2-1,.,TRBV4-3,TGCGCCAGCAGCCAAGAGTATCAGGGGGGAAGTGAGCAGTTCTTC,CASSQEYQGGSEQFF